The 14 T cell receptor beta chains below all came from one sample that was sequenced in a study of T cells after posttransplantation cyclophosphamide. Assay: immunoSEQ multiplex PCR; the TCRdb copy retains only in-frame clones and omits some. Observed are 25,000 to 30,000 clones, no singletons, with the top ten taking approximately 1.5%. Sequencing was done on a sample of PBMCs. These receptors all stem from a man in his fifties in good health, CMV-negative, and a related stem cell transplant donor.

At least ten counts were recorded for this clone. The chain has TRBV10-2 and TRBJ1-1, with 8 bases matching TRBD1. The CDR3 runs to 13 residues. Germline CDR1 WSHSY, CDR2 SAAADI. J was trimmed by 11 bases and V by 5 bases; bases with no gene match: 10. CDR3 DNA sequence: TGCGCCAGCAGTCCAGGACAGGGTGATTCGGCTTTCTTT. Protein sequence: CASSPGQGDSAFF.

This clone was observed a handful of times. The J gene is TRBJ2-3, the V gene TRBV29-1; the match to TRBD2 covers 12 bases. This CDR3 has 22 amino acids. Germline CDR1 reads SQVTM; CDR2 reads ANQGSEA. After removal of 2 bases from V and 0 bases from J, the junction contained 21 bases not matched to a gene. CDR3 DNA sequence: TGCAGCGTTGAACTCCTCTCTCGGGAAGCTAGCGGGAGGGTTCGTAGCACAGATACGCAGTATTTT. Its translation: CSVELLSREASGRVRSTDTQYF.

This clone was counted many times. The chain uses TRBV29-1 and TRBJ2-1; the D gene is possibly TRBD2 (6 bases). With 4 bases removed from V and 0 bases from J, the gap between germline ends came to 7 bases. This CDR3 spans 13 amino acids. Germline V gene sequence: CDR1 SQVTM, CDR2 ANQGSEA. The CDR3 here is CSVVAASYNEQFF. The DNA for the CDR3 is TGCAGCGTTGTAGCGGCCTCCTACAATGAGCAGTTCTTC.

The table lists this clone with many counts. J is TRBJ2-7 and V is TRBV5-1; TRBD2 might be the D (7 bases). In germline, CDR1 is SGHRS, CDR2 YFSETQ. The V gene lost 4 bases and the J gene lost 3 bases, with 17 bases spanning the gap. The CDR3 runs to 15 residues. In nucleotides, the CDR3 is TGCGCCAGCAGCCCGTTTGGGGGGGCAGGCTACGAGCAGTACTTC. This codes for CASSPFGGAGYEQYF.

This clone has ten or more counts. This chain connects TRBV2 to TRBJ2-2, with 11 bases lining up with TRBD2. This CDR3 region has 15 residues. With 4 bases clipped from V and 6 bases from J, the junction kept 4 bases outside the gene matches. CDR1 and CDR2 (germline): SNHLY, FYNNEI. CDR3 region: CASSVPSGGSGELFF. DNA for the CDR3: TGTGCCAGCAGTGTTCCTAGCGGGGGGTCCGGGGAGCTGTTTTTT.

The table lists this clone with many counts. The J gene is TRBJ1-4, the V gene TRBV5-1, with D maybe TRBD1 (5 bases). Trimming took 0 bases from V and 6 from J, leaving 15 bases between them. The CDR3 has 16 amino acids. CDR1 SGHRS and CDR2 YFSETQ come from the germline V gene. The CDR3 loop reads CASSLALGRPDEKLFF. The CDR3 coding sequence is TGCGCCAGCAGCTTGGCCCTGGGGCGGCCGGATGAAAAACTGTTTTTT.

This clone has a count of ten or more. The V gene is TRBV18, the J gene TRBJ1-5, with a tentative D call TRBD1 (5 bases). V dropped 3 bases and J dropped 5 bases, with 8 bases sitting between them. Per the germline V gene, CDR1 is KGHSH and CDR2 is LQKENI. This CDR3 region has 13 residues. The CDR3 sequence is CASSPGRDQPQHF. The CDR3 DNA reads TGTGCCAGCTCACCGGGCAGGGATCAGCCCCAGCATTTT.

This clone was recorded at least ten times. This chain links TRBV28 with TRBJ1-2, with D perhaps matching TRBD1 (5 bases). The germline gives CDR1 MDHEN, CDR2 SYDVKM. The CDR3 sequence is 14 residues long. The germline V and J ends were trimmed by 4 bases and 4 bases, with 13 bases remaining between them. CDR3 amino acids: CASSSRGEGYGYTF. The CDR3 bases are TGTGCCAGCAGTTCCCGGGGGGAGGGCTATGGCTACACCTTC.

This clone showed up many times. The CDR3 DNA reads TGTGCCAGTAGTGCCGGACTAGCGGGGGGCAATGAGCAGTTCTTC. This encodes CASSAGLAGGNEQFF. The J gene is TRBJ2-1, the V gene TRBV19; 14 bases are a match to TRBD2. The trim removed 5 bases at V and 6 bases at J, leaving 3 bases unmatched. The CDR3 contains 15 residues. Germline V gene sequence: CDR1 LNHDA, CDR2 SQIVND (reference sequence).

The table lists this clone with many counts. The J gene is TRBJ1-2, the V gene TRBV18; the match to TRBD1 covers 10 bases. V lost 6 bases, J lost 4 bases, and 8 bases stayed unmatched. CDR3 size: 15 residues. Germline assignment: CDR1 KGHSH and CDR2 LQKENI. The CDR3 reads CASSLQGQGSYGYTF. As DNA, the CDR3 is TGTGCCAGCTCCCTTCAGGGACAGGGGAGCTATGGCTACACCTTC.

There are many counts of this clone. The rearrangement joins TRBV27 to TRBJ1-3; no clear D gene. Trimming left V 4 bases short and J 0 bases short, with 10 bases between. In germline, CDR1 is MNHEY, CDR2 SMNVEV (reference sequence). The CDR3 contains 15 residues. The CDR3 nucleotides are TGTGCCAGCAGTTCATCACTATTCTCTGGAAACACCATATATTTT. Protein sequence: CASSSSLFSGNTIYF.

This clone has ten or more counts. The rearrangement joins TRBV9 to TRBJ1-6, with 7 bases fitting TRBD1. The junction had 10 bases not matched to a gene; V was cut back by 4 bases and J by 6 bases. Germline-derived CDR1 and CDR2 are SGDLS and YYNGEE. There are 16 residues in the CDR3. Written as DNA, the CDR3 is TGTGCCAGCAGCTCCTACCCCGACAGGGTTAATTCACCCCTCCACTTT. This codes for CASSSYPDRVNSPLHF.

This clone was found many times. This sequence joins TRBV7-9 and TRBJ2-7, with unresolved D. Germline loops: CDR1 SEHNR, CDR2 FQNEAQ (reference sequence). Trimming cost V 4 bases and J 2 bases, with 6 bases left between them. The CDR3 length is 12 residues. CDR3 loop: CASSSPTYEQYF. CDR3 nucleotides: TGTGCCAGCAGCTCCCCAACCTACGAGCAGTACTTC. The full variable domain, rest sourced from reference TRBV7-9 and TRBJ2-7, is DTGVSQNPRHKITKRGQNVTFRCDPISEHNRLYWYRQTLGQGPEFLTYFQNEAQLEKSRLLSDRFSAERPKGSFSTLEIQRTEQGDSAMYLCASSSPTYEQYFGPGTRLTVT.

This clone was picked up many times. The rearrangement joins TRBV5-1 to TRBJ1-1, with D tentatively TRBD1 (5 bases). Trimming pared 7 bases from V and 0 bases from J, leaving 13 bases between. Germline CDR1 is SGHRS and CDR2 is YFSETQ. The CDR3 totals 14 residues. The CDR3 protein is CASHLDSMNTEAFF. CDR3 bases: TGCGCCAGCCACCTTGACAGCATGAACACTGAAGCTTTCTTT.